The source of this TCR beta chain is a study of T cells in Graves' hyperthyroidism and ophthalmopathy. What was amplified from RNA transcripts were TCR beta CDR3 regions. TCR CDR3 underwent first-round RT-PCR with the HTBI primer set. TCRdb redid the calling of the multiplex PCR reads with MiXCR, one entry per CDR3 protein. This sample yields some 490,000 distinct CDR3 sequences, of which around a fifth are seen a single time; about 49% belongs to the top ten. Lactation, pregnancy, other autoimmune disease or uncontrolled infection led to exclusion of patients. 8.5 to 10 ml of fresh peripheral blood supplied the PBMCs. V was clipped by 6 bases and J by 1 base, with 10 bases between them. This CDR3 region has 14 residues. CDR1 MRHNA and CDR2 SNTAGT come from the germline V gene.

The TCR comes from a woman in her seventies with Graves' ophthalmopathy. The sequencing sample was made of blood. This chain uses TRBV6-4 with TRBJ1-5; D possibly corresponds to TRBD1 (5 bases). The CDR3 region is CASSPQASNQPQHF. In DNA, the CDR3 is TGTGCCAGCAGCCCACAGGCCAGCAATCAGCCCCAGCATTTT.